The 10 T cell receptor beta chains in this list originate from one sample, sequenced in a study of T cell clones after liver transplantation. Clones were sequenced by immunoSEQ multiplex PCR, and TCRdb holds only the in-frame ones, with some missing. The table includes 75,000 to 95,000 clones, approximately 80% detected once. The source material was CD4+ T cells from blood, sampled 48 to 50 months after liver transplant. These receptors came from a human patient who received a liver transplant. Some T cells may originate from the graft donor.

This clone was seen once. The rearrangement links TRBV5-1 to TRBJ2-1; 11 bases line up with TRBD1. Germline lookup yields CDR1 SGHRS and CDR2 YFSETQ. This CDR3 has 16 residues. The junction had 3 bases not matched to a gene; V was cut back by 0 bases and J by 4 bases. CDR3 bases: TGCGCCAGCAGCTTGGAGGGGACAGGGGGTTACAATGAGCAGTTCTTC. Translating gives CASSLEGTGGYNEQFF.

In the case of this clone: Distinct nucleotide sequences in the sample also encode this CDR3. This chain links TRBV2 with TRBJ1-2, with 9 bases matching TRBD1. V dropped 5 bases and J dropped 8; count of bases not matched to a gene: 6. The CDR3 is 13 residues long. Looked up from germline, CDR1 is SNHLY and CDR2 is FYNNEI. CDR3 sequence: CASSPGQGLGYTF. CDR3 coding DNA: TGTGCCAGCAGTCCGGGACAGGGACTCGGCTACACCTTC.

The count of this clone is one. This rearrangement joins TRBV18 to TRBJ2-1; TRBD2 aligns across 11 bases. The V segment lost 6 bases and the J segment 8 bases; nucleotides outside the gene matches: 9. The germline V gene has CDR1 KGHSH and CDR2 LQKENI. The CDR3 sequence is 15 residues long. CDR3 coding DNA: TGTGCCAGCTCCCCGGGGGTAGCGGGAGGGGATGAGCAGTTCTTC. Protein product: CASSPGVAGGDEQFF.

A word on this clone: Compared with germline, one end of the junction differs, possibly owing to a read error. The CDR3 region is CASLGDNTDTQYF. The CDR3 DNA is TGCGCCAGTCTGGGAGATAACACAGATACGCAGTATTTT. The genes are TRBV19 and TRBJ2-3; a weak D match, TRBD2 (5 bases). The germline V gene encodes CDR1 LNHDA and CDR2 SQIVND (reference sequence). The CDR3 extends over 13 amino acids. The full variable domain, its missing parts supplied by reference TRBV19 and TRBJ2-3, is DGGITQSPKYLFRKEGQNVTLSCEQNLNHDAMYWYRQDPGQGLRLIYYSQIVNDFQKGDIAEGYSVSREKKESFPLTVTSAQKNPTAFYLCASLGDNTDTQYFGPGTRLTVL.

This chain joins TRBV7-5 and TRBJ2-3; the table's D call TRBD2 went unverified against the DNA. TRBV7-5 is marked as a pseudogene. The CDR3 is 16 amino acids. DNA of the CDR3: TGTGTCAGAAGCTGCTATTCGAGGGTTGGGGCAGATACGCAGTATTTT. Its protein product is CVRSCYSRVGADTQYF.

The genes are TRBV30 and TRBJ2-7; the D gene could be TRBD1 or TRBD2 (6 bases each). The germline CDR1 and CDR2 sequences are GTSNPN and SVGIG (reference sequence). The CDR3 covers 12 residues. Trimming pared 0 bases from V and 9 bases from J, leaving 12 bases between. CDR3 nucleotide sequence: TGTGCCTGGAGTGTGGGGGGCCCGTGGCAGTACTTC. As protein: CAWSVGGPWQYF.

A single count supports this clone. The chain recombines TRBV5-1 with TRBJ2-5; 9 bases are a match to TRBD1. CDR1 and CDR2 (germline): SGHRS, YFSETQ. This CDR3 is built from 15 residues. Losses at the gene ends were 7 bases for V and 5 bases for J; bases not matched to a gene: 12. The DNA for the CDR3 is TGCGCCAGCTCGGGACAGGGTACCCAAGGGGAGACCCAGTACTTC. This translates into CASSGQGTQGETQYF. Full variable domain (outside the CDR3, taken from reference TRBV5-1 and TRBJ2-5): KAGVTQTPRYLIKTRGQQVTLSCSPISGHRSVSWYQQTPGQGLQFLFEYFSETQRNKGNFPGRFSGRQFSNSRSEMNVSTLELGDSALYLCASSGQGTQGETQYFGPGTRLLVL.

The genes are TRBV28 and TRBJ1-3, with a weak D call TRBD1 (6 bases). V lost 5 bases and J 4 bases, leaving 12 bases between the germline ends. The CDR3 loop spans 14 amino acids. Germline CDR1 reads MDHEN; CDR2 reads SYDVKM. CDR3 sequence reads: CASSLTGWGNTIYF. CDR3 in DNA: TGTGCCAGCAGTCTCACAGGGTGGGGAAACACCATATATTTT.

The rearrangement uses TRBV29-1 and TRBJ2-5, with 9 bases aligning to TRBD2. Germline assignment: CDR1 SQVTM and CDR2 ANQGSEA. V dropped 4 bases and J dropped 1; count of bases not matched to a gene: 4. The CDR3 contains 14 residues. The CDR3 DNA is TGCAGCGTTGTAGCTAGCGGGGCCCAAGAGACCCAGTACTTC. Translated: CSVVASGAQETQYF.

The chain uses TRBV7-2 and TRBJ1-5; 9 bases match TRBD1. The CDR3 has 13 residues. The V and J ends lost 4 bases and 6 bases, in that order; junction bases with no gene match: 1. Germline CDR1 SGHTA, CDR2 FQGNSA. CDR3 DNA sequence: TGTGCCAGCAGCTGGACAGGGGCTCAGCCCCAGCATTTT. It yields the protein CASSWTGAQPQHF. The entire variable domain, with the rest obtained from reference TRBV7-2 and TRBJ1-5, is as follows: GAGVSQSPSNKVTEKGKDVELRCDPISGHTALYWYRQSLGQGLEFLIYFQGNSAPDKSGLPSDRFSAERTGGSVSTLTIQRTQQEDSAVYLCASSWTGAQPQHFGDGTRLSIL.